This T cell receptor (beta chain) was sequenced during a study of beta chain features in type 1 diabetes. Whole-study results and caveats: The similarity of naive, central memory and Treg TCRB repertoires appeared greater among patients than among healthy donors.

The CDR3 runs 15 residues. V lost 5 bases and J lost 4, with 17 bases in between. Germline V gene data show CDR1 as LNHDA and CDR2 as SQIVND (reference sequence). Sequenced material consisted of expressed TCRB transcripts (all of the isolated RNA was reverse transcribed). Samples of naive, central memory and regulatory T cells yielded a mean of around 3.8 million reads. Using immunoSEQ multiplex PCR, the repertoire was profiled, and TCRdb retains in-frame clones only, with some absent. In the table there are roughly 290,000 clones, around 7.3% of which are singletons. In its sample, this clone was seen a few times. Its target is unknown.

The receptor was derived from a woman aged 18-29 years in good health. Sequencing was done on a sample of central memory CD4+ T cells from blood. This sequence joins TRBV19 and TRBJ1-1; tentative D call: TRBD1 (6 bases). The CDR3 bases are TGTGCCAGTAGTGTGCGGGCCCCAGGGGCCACTGAAGCTTTCTTT. Amino acid sequence: CASSVRAPGATEAFF.